The 2 T cell receptor beta chains listed next were all sequenced from one sample in a study of response to subunit inactivated influenza vaccine. TCRdb re-analysed the RT-PCR reads in MiXCR, keeping a single row per CDR3 protein. The sample records some 800,000 distinct CDR3 sequences, 21% being singletons. The starting material was PBMCs from blood, obtained approximately 5 days after vaccination. The receptors derive from a man aged 50 to 59 who received an inactivated influenza vaccine.

This clonotype was observed at least ten times. The chain combines TRBV9 with TRBJ2-7, with a weak D call TRBD2 (6 bases). The CDR3 spans 13 residues. Germline loops: CDR1 SGDLS, CDR2 YYNGEE. V gave up 3 bases and J gave up 5 bases, with 12 bases separating them. The CDR3 loop reads CASSAGTFDEQYF. CDR3 coding DNA: TGTGCCAGCAGCGCAGGGACTTTTGACGAGCAGTACTTC.

This clonotype came up a few times. The genes are TRBV4-2 and TRBJ2-3; 7 bases fit TRBD2. The CDR3 is 15 amino acids. J lost 5 bases, V lost 6 bases, and 11 bases had no gene match. Germline-derived CDR1 and CDR2 are LGHNA and YNFKEQ. The CDR3 sequence is CASRMGEGQGDTQYF. The CDR3, as DNA: TGTGCCAGCAGGATGGGGGAGGGCCAAGGAGATACGCAGTATTTT.